The next 2 T cell receptor beta chains were all read from a single sample in a study of blood T cell repertoires in COVID-19. TCRdb's copy holds only in-frame clones and misses some; the assay was immunoSEQ multiplex PCR. The top ten hold over 4% of the sample, which has a few hundred thousand clones, 75% to 85% seen once. Specimen: peripheral blood. The receptors originated from a woman aged 70-85 years with COVID-19, enrolled during active disease.

CDR3 bases: TGTGCCAGCAGTGACCGACTCACTGGACAGGGGGACGGGAAACTGTTTTTT. Translated: CASSDRLTGQGDGKLFF. The chain uses TRBV2 and TRBJ1-4; 10 bases fit TRBD1. Germline V lookup: CDR1 SNHLY, CDR2 FYNNEI. J gave up 11 bases and V 3 bases, and 15 bases lay outside the gene matches. CDR3 length equals 17 residues.

The V call is TRBV18, the J call TRBJ1-1, with 9 bases identical to TRBD1. J was trimmed by 3 bases and V by 3 bases; bases with no gene match: 8. Germline assignment: CDR1 KGHSH and CDR2 LQKENI. This CDR3 spans 16 amino acids. The CDR3 region is CASSPRDRVTDTEAFF. The DNA for the CDR3 is TGTGCCAGCTCACCCCGGGACAGGGTCACAGACACTGAAGCTTTCTTT.